Included here is one T cell receptor (beta chain) sequence, with context. In the study's own analysis: Estimates of nucleated cell counts were drawn from the amplification of reference gene primers. Clones were read by immunoSEQ multiplex PCR, and TCRdb kept only the in-frame ones, dropping some. V, J and clone size are taken as reported in that table, and D and trimming were inferred from the DNA itself. The repertoire holds about 150,000 clones, 88% seen once, with under 3% in the top ten. The data were obtained in a study of blood T cell repertoires in COVID-19. The CDR3 runs 13 residues. Trimming took off 5 bases at V and 4 bases at J, with 9 bases between the two ends. Per germline, CDR1 MDHEN and CDR2 SYDVKM.

The TCR comes from a human donor with COVID-19, enrolled during active disease. The donor label of this sample is uncertain. The source material was peripheral blood. This chain connects TRBV28 to TRBJ2-1; a possible D gene is TRBD1 (6 bases). The CDR3 nucleotides are TGTGCCAGCAGTCCGGACAGTTACAATGAGCAGTTCTTC. Translation gives CASSPDSYNEQFF.